The 5 T cell receptor beta chains in this list originate from one sample, sequenced in a study of blood T cell repertoires in COVID-19. TCRdb's copy holds only in-frame clones and misses some; the assay was immunoSEQ multiplex PCR. The sample has approximately 160,000 clones; around 86% are singletons. Sequencing was performed on peripheral blood. Receptors were obtained from a man in his 70s who had recovered from COVID-19.

This clone appeared once. The gene calls are TRBV18 and TRBJ2-1; a possible D gene is TRBD2 (5 bases). This CDR3 has 13 residues. The germline V gene has CDR1 KGHSH and CDR2 LQKENI. The V end lost 0 bases, the J end lost 10 bases, and 10 bases lay between the germline ends. For the CDR3, the DNA is TGTGCCAGCTCACCACCGACTCCGGGAGAGCAGTTCTTC. It specifies CASSPPTPGEQFF.

V gene TRBV5-1 combines with J gene TRBJ1-5; D is unclear. From germline, CDR1 is SGHRS and CDR2 YFSETQ. This CDR3 has 15 amino acids. Trimming took 1 base from V and 1 from J, leaving 9 bases between them. DNA for the CDR3: TGCGCCAGCAGCTTGTCCGGGGTAAGCAATCAGCCCCAGCATTTT. Translated: CASSLSGVSNQPQHF.

The count of this clone is one. The J gene is TRBJ2-3, the V gene TRBV4-1, with 8 bases identical to TRBD2. With 1 base clipped from V and 2 bases from J, the junction kept 5 bases outside the gene matches. This CDR3 is 16 amino acids long. Germline V gene lookup returns CDR1 MGHRA and CDR2 YSYEKL. The CDR3 loop is CASSQGWREDTDTQYF. The CDR3 coding sequence is TGCGCCAGCAGCCAAGGCTGGCGGGAGGACACAGATACGCAGTATTTT.

The V and J genes are TRBV7-9 and TRBJ1-2, with D possibly being TRBD1 (5 bases). Germline V CDR1 and CDR2: SEHNR, FQNEAQ (reference sequence). The V end lost 1 base, the J end lost 8 bases, and 14 bases lay between the germline ends. The CDR3 length is 14 residues. CDR3 sequence: CASSLDQGMGGYTF. The CDR3 region has the DNA TGTGCCAGCAGCTTAGATCAGGGTATGGGCGGCTACACCTTC.

V is TRBV29-1 and J is TRBJ2-2; D not certain. V lost 5 bases to trimming and J lost 2 bases, with 9 bases between them. Germline V CDR1 and CDR2: SQVTM, ANQGSEA. The CDR3 totals 13 residues. CDR3 coding DNA: TGCAGCGTTACGGCGGCTAACACCGGGGAGCTGTTTTTT. It codes for CSVTAANTGELFF.